This is a list of T cell receptor beta chains from one sample in a study of human thymus T cells. Clones were sequenced by immunoSEQ multiplex PCR, and TCRdb holds only the in-frame ones, with some missing. The sample includes tens of thousands of clones, approximately 95% of them seen just once. Sequencing was done on a sample of thymus tissue. These receptors originate from a girl in the first two years of life with a congenital heart defect but otherwise immunologically healthy. Each CDR3 is given with its conserved first and last residue. Fields, in order: clone size, J gene, V gene, D gene, CDR3 protein, CDR3 DNA. A D gene is named only where the DNA matches it firmly. Expanded clones get a size class; other rows say once, few or many, or leave the size out.

clone size: -; J gene: TRBJ2-7; V gene: TRBV5-8; D gene: -; CDR3 protein: CASSYHDTGGAQYF; CDR3 DNA: TGTGCCAGCAGCTACCACGACACCGGCGGGGCGCAGTACTTC
clone size: -; J gene: TRBJ2-7; V gene: TRBV5-1; D gene: TRBD1; CDR3 protein: CASRQGPTYEQYF; CDR3 DNA: TGCGCCAGTCGACAGGGTCCTACCTACGAGCAGTACTTC
clone size: -; J gene: TRBJ1-2; V gene: TRBV28; D gene: -; CDR3 protein: CASSPTGTYGYTF; CDR3 DNA: TGTGCCAGCAGTCCTACGGGGACCTATGGCTACACCTTC
clone size: once; J gene: TRBJ2-5; V gene: TRBV18; D gene: TRBD2; CDR3 protein: CASSRTTSGREETQYF; CDR3 DNA: TGTGCCAGCTCACGGACGACTAGCGGGAGAGAGGAGACCCAGTACTTC
clone size: -; J gene: TRBJ2-7; V gene: TRBV30; D gene: TRBD1; CDR3 protein: CAWSARGSYEQYF; CDR3 DNA: TGTGCCTGGAGTGCCAGGGGGTCCTACGAGCAGTACTTC
clone size: -; J gene: TRBJ2-3; V gene: TRBV18; D gene: -; CDR3 protein: CASSPPTRASTDTQYF; CDR3 DNA: TGTGCCAGCTCACCACCGACTCGTGCTAGCACAGATACGCAGTATTTT
clone size: -; J gene: TRBJ2-7; V gene: TRBV4-1; D gene: TRBD2; CDR3 protein: CASSQETGTGRRTYEQYF; CDR3 DNA: TGCGCCAGCAGCCAAGAAACCGGGACCGGGAGGAGGACCTACGAGCAGTACTTC
clone size: -; J gene: TRBJ2-6; V gene: TRBV19; D gene: -; CDR3 protein: CASSVNREPNVLTF; CDR3 DNA: TGTGCCAGTAGTGTAAACCGGGAGCCCAACGTCCTGACTTTC
clone size: -; J gene: TRBJ1-2; V gene: TRBV5-6; D gene: -; CDR3 protein: CASTPGRGTNYGYTF; CDR3 DNA: TGTGCCAGCACCCCAGGTCGGGGGACTAACTATGGCTACACCTTC
clone size: -; J gene: TRBJ2-5; V gene: TRBV6-1; D gene: TRBD2; CDR3 protein: CASGTSGRWETQYF; CDR3 DNA: TGTGCCAGCGGGACTAGCGGGAGGTGGGAGACCCAGTACTTC
clone size: -; J gene: TRBJ1-1; V gene: TRBV29-1; D gene: -; CDR3 protein: CSVEVSGTNTEAFF; CDR3 DNA: TGCAGCGTTGAAGTGTCCGGGACGAACACTGAAGCTTTCTTT
clone size: -; J gene: TRBJ2-2; V gene: TRBV15; D gene: -; CDR3 protein: CATSREGPAEELFF; CDR3 DNA: TGTGCCACCAGCAGAGAAGGCCCTGCGGAGGAGCTGTTTTTT
clone size: -; J gene: TRBJ2-3; V gene: TRBV10-3; D gene: TRBD2; CDR3 protein: CAISEPLSGRAADTQYF; CDR3 DNA: TGTGCCATCAGTGAACCTCTTAGCGGGAGAGCCGCAGATACGCAGTATTTT
clone size: -; J gene: TRBJ2-7; V gene: TRBV5-6; D gene: TRBD2; CDR3 protein: CASRSLRGLAGVYEQYF; CDR3 DNA: TGTGCCAGCAGATCCTTAAGGGGTCTAGCGGGAGTCTACGAGCAGTACTTC
clone size: -; J gene: TRBJ2-5; V gene: TRBV7-8; D gene: -; CDR3 protein: CASSLGAQYF; CDR3 DNA: TGTGCCAGCAGCTTAGGCGCCCAGTACTTC
clone size: -; J gene: TRBJ1-5; V gene: TRBV5-6; D gene: -; CDR3 protein: CASSLGREEQPQHF; CDR3 DNA: TGTGCCAGCAGCTTAGGCAGGGAGGAACAGCCCCAGCATTTT
clone size: -; J gene: TRBJ2-7; V gene: TRBV5-1; D gene: TRBD2; CDR3 protein: CASSRWTSGRVEQYF; CDR3 DNA: TGCGCCAGCAGTCGGTGGACTAGCGGGAGAGTCGAGCAGTACTTC
clone size: -; J gene: TRBJ2-2; V gene: TRBV4-3; D gene: TRBD2; CDR3 protein: CASSQGLAGGPVGGELFF; CDR3 DNA: TGCGCCAGCAGCCAAGGACTAGCGGGAGGGCCCGTGGGCGGGGAGCTGTTTTTT
clone size: -; J gene: TRBJ2-4; V gene: TRBV7-9; D gene: -; CDR3 protein: CASSSAGGNIQYF; CDR3 DNA: TGTGCCAGCAGCTCCGCAGGGGGGAACATTCAGTACTTC
clone size: -; J gene: TRBJ2-1; V gene: TRBV4-2; D gene: -; CDR3 protein: CASSQEGWHPHNEQFF; CDR3 DNA: TGTGCCAGCAGCCAAGAGGGGTGGCACCCCCACAATGAGCAGTTCTTC
clone size: -; J gene: TRBJ2-7; V gene: TRBV7-2; D gene: -; CDR3 protein: CASSLPLTADTSSYEQYF; CDR3 DNA: TGTGCCAGCAGCTTACCGTTGACAGCCGACACCTCCTCCTACGAGCAGTACTTC
clone size: -; J gene: TRBJ2-1; V gene: TRBV4-1; D gene: -; CDR3 protein: CASSQDSSVHNEQFF; CDR3 DNA: TGCGCCAGCAGCCAAGATTCCAGCGTTCACAATGAGCAGTTCTTC
clone size: -; J gene: TRBJ2-5; V gene: TRBV5-6; D gene: TRBD2; CDR3 protein: CASSPTSGSLRETQYF; CDR3 DNA: TGTGCCAGCAGCCCCACTAGCGGGAGTCTGAGAGAGACCCAGTACTTC
clone size: -; J gene: TRBJ1-4; V gene: TRBV6-4; D gene: -; CDR3 protein: CAPQRAIVSEKLFF; CDR3 DNA: TGTGCCCCTCAGAGGGCTATCGTGAGTGAAAAACTGTTTTTT
clone size: -; J gene: TRBJ2-5; V gene: TRBV28; D gene: -; CDR3 protein: CASTPNSQRAGETQYF; CDR3 DNA: TGTGCCAGCACACCGAACTCTCAGCGGGCTGGAGAGACCCAGTACTTC
clone size: -; J gene: TRBJ2-5; V gene: TRBV4-2; D gene: TRBD2; CDR3 protein: CASSQDPSGTRTQYF; CDR3 DNA: TGTGCCAGCAGCCAAGACCCCAGCGGGACCCGGACCCAGTACTTC
clone size: -; J gene: TRBJ1-2; V gene: TRBV23-1; D gene: -; CDR3 protein: CASSQSWPGGLMGDYGYTF; CDR3 DNA: TGCGCCAGCAGTCAATCGTGGCCGGGAGGGTTGATGGGCGACTATGGCTACACCTTC
clone size: -; J gene: TRBJ1-4; V gene: TRBV19; D gene: -; CDR3 protein: CASSTGHEKLFF; CDR3 DNA: TGTGCCAGTAGTACAGGGCACGAAAAACTGTTTTTT
clone size: -; J gene: TRBJ1-2; V gene: TRBV14; D gene: -; CDR3 protein: CASSEAGLDGYIF; CDR3 DNA: TGTGCCAGCAGCGAGGCGGGCCTTGATGGCTACATCTTC